The 17 T cell receptor beta chains listed next were all sequenced from one sample in a study of blood T cell repertoires in COVID-19. TCRdb keeps only in-frame clones here, not all; method: immunoSEQ multiplex PCR. The sample contains around 200,000 clones, around nine tenths of which appear only once. Sequencing was carried out using peripheral blood. Receptors were obtained from a man aged 18 to 30 with active or convalescent COVID-19.

The chain is built from TRBV5-1 and TRBJ2-1, with D uncertain. Germline V gene sequence: CDR1 SGHRS, CDR2 YFSETQ. V lost 0 bases and J lost 4, with 11 bases in between. CDR3 length equals 15 residues. For the CDR3, the DNA is TGCGCCAGCAGCTTGGGTGGGCAGTCTTACAATGAGCAGTTCTTC. Translation: CASSLGGQSYNEQFF.

This chain uses TRBV6-5 with TRBJ1-2; the D gene is possibly TRBD1 (5 bases). Germline CDR1 is MNHEY and CDR2 is SVGAGI. V dropped 7 bases and J dropped 4 bases, with 16 bases sitting between them. The CDR3 sequence is 14 residues long. Here the CDR3 reads CASTRSGGVYGYTF. Written as DNA, the CDR3 is TGTGCCAGCACCCGCTCCGGGGGGGTCTATGGCTACACCTTC.

In DNA form, the CDR3 reads TGCAGCGTCGGAGACAGGGGCAATCAGCCCCAGCATTTT. It is translated as CSVGDRGNQPQHF. V gene TRBV29-1 combines with J gene TRBJ1-5; 7 bases align to TRBD1. Germline-derived CDR1 and CDR2 are SQVTM and ANQGSEA. The CDR3 covers 13 residues. The V and J ends lost 6 bases and 2 bases, in that order; junction bases with no gene match: 4. Combining the CDR3 with reference TRBV29-1 and TRBJ1-5 gives the whole variable domain SAVISQKPSRDICQRGTSLTIQCQVDSQVTMMFWYRQQPGQSLTLIATANQGSEATYESGFVIDKFPISRPNLTFSTLTVSNMSPEDSSIYLCSVGDRGNQPQHFGDGTRLSIL.

The chain combines TRBV19 with TRBJ1-5; D uncertain. This CDR3 region has 15 residues. Germline assignment: CDR1 LNHDA and CDR2 SQIVND (reference sequence). V dropped 7 bases and J dropped 3 bases, with 16 bases sitting between them. CDR3 DNA sequence: TGTGCCAGTAAAACCTATAGTTCGTACAATCAGCCCCAGCATTTT. It is translated as CASKTYSSYNQPQHF.

CDR3 sequence reads: CAWSVMTDRPYEQYF. The CDR3 region has the DNA TGTGCCTGGAGTGTTATGACAGATAGACCCTACGAGCAGTACTTC. The chain has TRBV30 and TRBJ2-7, with D possibly being TRBD1 (5 bases). Germline V CDR1 and CDR2: GTSNPN, SVGIG (reference sequence). V was trimmed by 0 bases and J by 2 bases, leaving 14 bases between them. The CDR3 consists of 15 residues.

The J gene is TRBJ2-7, the V gene TRBV4-1, with TRBD2 matching 9 bases. CDR3 length equals 14 residues. The V gene end was trimmed by 0 bases and the J gene end by 5 bases; junction bases not matched to a gene: 2. In germline, CDR1 is MGHRA, CDR2 YSYEKL. The CDR3 DNA reads as TGCGCCAGCAGCCAAGATGGGACTAGCCACGAGCAGTACTTC. Its protein is CASSQDGTSHEQYF.

V and J are TRBV10-3 and TRBJ2-5; TRBD1 matches at 9 bases. V was pared by 6 bases and J by 7 bases, with 18 bases of the junction left unmatched. The germline V gene has CDR1 ENHRY and CDR2 SYGVKD. This CDR3 region has 17 residues. The CDR3 DNA sequence: TGTGCCATCAGGAAGGACGTGGCGGGACAGGGTATCGCGACCCAGTACTTC. Translated: CAIRKDVAGQGIATQYF.

The chain has TRBV19 and TRBJ2-7, with a tentative D call TRBD2 (7 bases). Germline assignment: CDR1 LNHDA and CDR2 SQIVND (reference sequence). The V end lost 4 bases, the J end lost 0 bases, and 13 bases lay between the germline ends. The CDR3 covers 15 residues. The CDR3 protein is CASSTQAGASYEQYF. CDR3 nucleotide sequence: TGTGCCAGTAGTACCCAGGCGGGGGCCTCCTACGAGCAGTACTTC. The entire variable domain, with the rest obtained from reference TRBV19 and TRBJ2-7, is as follows: DGGITQSPKYLFRKEGQNVTLSCEQNLNHDAMYWYRQDPGQGLRLIYYSQIVNDFQKGDIAEGYSVSREKKESFPLTVTSAQKNPTAFYLCASSTQAGASYEQYFGPGTRLTVT.

In DNA form, the CDR3 reads TGTGCCAGCAGTGGCGGGTCAAGCCCCTACAATCAGCCCCAGCATTTT. The encoded protein is CASSGGSSPYNQPQHF. The chain carries TRBV2 and TRBJ1-5; D unclear. The ends were cut back, 4 bases at V and 3 bases at J, with 16 bases in the middle. This CDR3 is 16 amino acids long. The V gene's germline CDR1 is SNHLY and CDR2 FYNNEI. The complete variable domain, with remaining parts taken from reference TRBV2 and TRBJ1-5, reads EPEVTQTPSHQVTQMGQEVILRCVPISNHLYFYWYRQILGQKVEFLVSFYNNEISEKSEIFDDQFSVERPDGSNFTLKIRSTKLEDSAMYFCASSGGSSPYNQPQHFGDGTRLSIL.

This clone was picked up one time. The gene calls are TRBV2 and TRBJ2-7; TRBD1 matches at 8 bases. The germline V gene encodes CDR1 SNHLY and CDR2 FYNNEI. CDR3 length: 13 residues. V dropped 7 bases and J dropped 4; count of bases not matched to a gene: 6. CDR3 in DNA: TGTGCCAGCATGAGGCAGGGGGCGTACGAGCAGTACTTC. Its translation: CASMRQGAYEQYF.

V is TRBV2 and J is TRBJ2-7; 10 bases map to TRBD1. The CDR3 runs 14 residues. Germline CDR1 reads SNHLY; CDR2 reads FYNNEI. V gave up 3 bases and J gave up 4 bases; unmatched junction bases: 3. CDR3 amino acids: CASSDGTGAYEQYF. The CDR3 DNA reads as TGTGCCAGCAGTGACGGGACAGGGGCGTACGAGCAGTACTTC.

The chain joins TRBV19 to TRBJ1-1; D not certain. Looked up from germline, CDR1 is LNHDA and CDR2 is SQIVND (reference sequence). The length of the CDR3 is 11 residues. Trimming removed 7 bases from V and 9 bases from J, with 12 bases in between. CDR3 in DNA: TGTGCCAGTACCGCGGGTGGAAAAGCTTTCTTT. The encoded protein is CASTAGGKAFF.

The chain couples TRBV27 to TRBJ2-2, with 9 bases identical to TRBD1. CDR1 and CDR2 from the germline V gene are MNHEY and SMNVEV (reference sequence). This CDR3 is built from 14 residues. V shed 5 bases, J shed 4 bases, and the junction held 2 bases outside the gene matches. CDR3 residues: CASSRTGATGELFF. CDR3 sequence (DNA): TGTGCCAGCAGTCGGACAGGGGCCACCGGGGAGCTGTTTTTT.

This clone was observed a handful of times. The rearrangement links TRBV28 to TRBJ1-6, with 7 bases lining up with TRBD1. The CDR3 consists of 16 residues. J was trimmed by 1 base and V by 7 bases; bases with no gene match: 7. Germline lookup yields CDR1 MDHEN and CDR2 SYDVKM. DNA of the CDR3: TGTGCCAGCACCCAAAGGGGGCCTTCCTATAATTCACCCCTCCACTTT. As protein: CASTQRGPSYNSPLHF.

The gene calls are TRBV11-2 and TRBJ2-3, with 9 bases matching TRBD2. CDR1 SGHAT and CDR2 FQNNGV come from the germline V gene. After removal of 5 bases from V and 3 bases from J, the junction contained 6 bases not matched to a gene. The CDR3 is 15 residues long. The CDR3 protein is CASSQQAGGTDTQYF. CDR3 bases: TGTGCCAGCAGCCAGCAAGCGGGAGGTACAGATACGCAGTATTTT.

V is TRBV28 and J is TRBJ2-7; TRBD2 agrees at 10 bases. The germline V gene encodes CDR1 MDHEN and CDR2 SYDVKM. This CDR3 region has 16 residues. V trimming: 1 base; J trimming: 3 bases; junction bases outside the gene matches: 6. The CDR3 sequence: CASSLLGASGGYEQYF. The CDR3 region has the DNA TGTGCCAGCAGTTTATTGGGGGCTAGCGGGGGCTACGAGCAGTACTTC.

To note about this clone: Other nucleotide sequences from this sample produce the same CDR3. This chain uses TRBV5-4 with TRBJ1-3; 8 bases are shared with TRBD1. CDR1 and CDR2 (germline): SGHNT, YYREEE (reference sequence). The CDR3 sequence is 15 residues long. After removal of 1 base from V and 4 bases from J, the junction contained 4 bases not matched to a gene. CDR3 amino acids: CASSLSQGAGNTIYF. The CDR3 DNA is TGTGCCAGCAGCTTGAGTCAGGGGGCCGGAAACACCATATATTTT.